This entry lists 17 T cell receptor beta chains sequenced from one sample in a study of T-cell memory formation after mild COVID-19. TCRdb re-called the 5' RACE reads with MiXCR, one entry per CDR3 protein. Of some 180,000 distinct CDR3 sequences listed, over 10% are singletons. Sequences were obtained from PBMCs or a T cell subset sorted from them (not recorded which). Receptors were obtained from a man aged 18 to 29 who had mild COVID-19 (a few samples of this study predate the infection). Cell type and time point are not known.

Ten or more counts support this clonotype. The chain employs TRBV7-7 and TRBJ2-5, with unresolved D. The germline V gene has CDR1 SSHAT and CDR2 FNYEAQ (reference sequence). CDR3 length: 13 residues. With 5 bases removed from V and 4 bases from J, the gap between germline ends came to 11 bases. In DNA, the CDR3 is TGTGCCAGCAGCACGGGCCTCGCAGAGACCCAGTACTTC. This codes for CASSTGLAETQYF.

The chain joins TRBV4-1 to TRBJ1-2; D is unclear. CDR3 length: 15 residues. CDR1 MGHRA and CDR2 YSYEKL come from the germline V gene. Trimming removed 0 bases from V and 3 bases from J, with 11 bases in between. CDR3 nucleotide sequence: TGCGCCAGCAGCCAAGACCCCGCGCCGGACTATGGCTACACCTTC. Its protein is CASSQDPAPDYGYTF.

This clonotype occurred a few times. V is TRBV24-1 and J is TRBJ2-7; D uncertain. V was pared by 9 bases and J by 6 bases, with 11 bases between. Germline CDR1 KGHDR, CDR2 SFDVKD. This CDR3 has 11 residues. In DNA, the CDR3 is TGTGCCACCCCCCCTCTCGGCGAGCAGTACGTC. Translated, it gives CATPPLGEQYV.

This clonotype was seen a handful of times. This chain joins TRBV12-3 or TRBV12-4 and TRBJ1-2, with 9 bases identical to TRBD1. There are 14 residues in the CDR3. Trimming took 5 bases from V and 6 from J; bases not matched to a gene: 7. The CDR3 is CASSLGQGVNGYTF. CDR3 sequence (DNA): TGTGCCAGCAGTCTGGGACAGGGTGTGAATGGCTACACCTTC.

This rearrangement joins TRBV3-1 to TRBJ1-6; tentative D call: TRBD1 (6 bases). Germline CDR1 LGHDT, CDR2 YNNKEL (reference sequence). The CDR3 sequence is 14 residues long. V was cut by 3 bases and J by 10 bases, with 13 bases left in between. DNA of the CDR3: TGTGCCAGCAGCCAGAACAGGGTATCCTCACCCCTCCACTTT. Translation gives CASSQNRVSSPLHF.

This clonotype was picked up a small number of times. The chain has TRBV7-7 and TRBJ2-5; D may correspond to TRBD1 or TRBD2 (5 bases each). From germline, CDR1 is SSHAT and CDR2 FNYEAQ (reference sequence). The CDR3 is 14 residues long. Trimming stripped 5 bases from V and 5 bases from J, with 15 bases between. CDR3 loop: CASSPGTLGETQYF. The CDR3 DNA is TGTGCCAGCAGCCCCGGGACCCTGGGGGAGACCCAGTACTTC.

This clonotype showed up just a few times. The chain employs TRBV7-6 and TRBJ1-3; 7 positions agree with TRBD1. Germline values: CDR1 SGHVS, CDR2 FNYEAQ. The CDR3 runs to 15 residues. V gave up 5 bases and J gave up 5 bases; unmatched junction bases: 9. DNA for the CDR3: TGTGCCAGCAGCCCCTCTACAGGGGCGCGAAACACCATATATTTT. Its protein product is CASSPSTGARNTIYF.

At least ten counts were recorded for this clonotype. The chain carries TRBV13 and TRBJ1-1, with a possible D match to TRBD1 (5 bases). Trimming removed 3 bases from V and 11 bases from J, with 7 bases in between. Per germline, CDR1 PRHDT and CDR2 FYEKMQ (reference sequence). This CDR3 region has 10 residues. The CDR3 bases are TGTGCCAGCAGCTTGGGGGATGCTTTCTTT. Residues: CASSLGDAFF.

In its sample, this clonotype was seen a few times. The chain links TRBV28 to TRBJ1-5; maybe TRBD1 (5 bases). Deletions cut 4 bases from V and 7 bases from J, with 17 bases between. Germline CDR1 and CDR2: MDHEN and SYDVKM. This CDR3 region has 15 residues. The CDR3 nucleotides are TGTGCCAGCAGTTCGATTCAGGGCGCCCACCAGCCCCAGCATTTT. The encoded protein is CASSSIQGAHQPQHF.

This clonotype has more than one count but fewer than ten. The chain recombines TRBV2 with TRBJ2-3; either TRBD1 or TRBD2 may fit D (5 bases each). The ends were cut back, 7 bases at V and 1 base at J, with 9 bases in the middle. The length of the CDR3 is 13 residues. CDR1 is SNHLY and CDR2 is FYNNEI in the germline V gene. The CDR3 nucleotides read TGTGCCAGCATTCGGGGACGCACAGATACGCAGTATTTT. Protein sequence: CASIRGRTDTQYF.

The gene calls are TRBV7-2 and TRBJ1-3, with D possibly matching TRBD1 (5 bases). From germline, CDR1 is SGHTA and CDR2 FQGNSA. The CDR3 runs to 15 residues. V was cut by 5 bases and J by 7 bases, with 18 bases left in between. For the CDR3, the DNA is TGTGCCAGCAGCCCAGAGGGAAGAGAGGGGAACACCATATATTTT. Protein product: CASSPEGREGNTIYF. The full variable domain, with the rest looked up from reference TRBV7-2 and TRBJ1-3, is GAGVSQSPSNKVTEKGKDVELRCDPISGHTALYWYRQSLGQGLEFLIYFQGNSAPDKSGLPSDRFSAERTGGSVSTLTIQRTQQEDSAVYLCASSPEGREGNTIYFGEGSWLTVV.

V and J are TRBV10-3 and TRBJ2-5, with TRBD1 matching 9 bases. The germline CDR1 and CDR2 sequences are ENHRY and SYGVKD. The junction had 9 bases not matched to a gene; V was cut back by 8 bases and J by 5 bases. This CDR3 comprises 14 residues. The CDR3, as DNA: TGTGCCATCCGTTTCGGACAGGGGTCGGAGACCCAGTACTTC. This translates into CAIRFGQGSETQYF.

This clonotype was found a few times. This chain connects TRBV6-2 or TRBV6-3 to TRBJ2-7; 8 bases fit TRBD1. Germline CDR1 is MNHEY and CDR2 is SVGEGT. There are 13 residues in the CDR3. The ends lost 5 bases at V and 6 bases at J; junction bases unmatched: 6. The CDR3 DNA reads TGTGCCAGCAGTCGGACAGGGCTCTCCGAGCAGTACTTC. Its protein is CASSRTGLSEQYF.

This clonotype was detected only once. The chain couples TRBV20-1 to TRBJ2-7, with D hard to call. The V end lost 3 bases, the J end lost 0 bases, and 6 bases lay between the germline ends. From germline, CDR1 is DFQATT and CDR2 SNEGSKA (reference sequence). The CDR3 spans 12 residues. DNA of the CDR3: TGCAGTGCTAGCGGAAGCTCCTACGAGCAGTACTTC. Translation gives CSASGSSYEQYF.

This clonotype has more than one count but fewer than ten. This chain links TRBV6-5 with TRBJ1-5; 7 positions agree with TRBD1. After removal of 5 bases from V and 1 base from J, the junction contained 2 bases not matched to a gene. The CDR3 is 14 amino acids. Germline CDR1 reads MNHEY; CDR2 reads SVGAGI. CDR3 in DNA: TGTGCCAGCAGTAAGGGACAGAGCAATCAGCCCCAGCATTTT. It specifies CASSKGQSNQPQHF.

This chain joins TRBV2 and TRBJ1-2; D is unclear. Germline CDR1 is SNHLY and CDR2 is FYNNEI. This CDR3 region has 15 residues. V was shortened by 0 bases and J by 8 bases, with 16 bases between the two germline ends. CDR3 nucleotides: TGTGCCAGCAGTGAAGCGCAGGCGAGTTACCTAGGCTACACCTTC. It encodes CASSEAQASYLGYTF.

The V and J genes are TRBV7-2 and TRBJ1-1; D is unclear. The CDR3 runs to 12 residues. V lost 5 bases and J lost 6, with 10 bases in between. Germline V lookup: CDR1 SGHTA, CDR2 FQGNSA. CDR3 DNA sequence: TGTGCCAGCAGCGAGATGCGCGCTGAAGCTTTCTTT. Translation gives CASSEMRAEAFF. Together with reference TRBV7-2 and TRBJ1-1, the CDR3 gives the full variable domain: GAGVSQSPSNKVTEKGKDVELRCDPISGHTALYWYRQSLGQGLEFLIYFQGNSAPDKSGLPSDRFSAERTGGSVSTLTIQRTQQEDSAVYLCASSEMRAEAFFGQGTRLTVV.